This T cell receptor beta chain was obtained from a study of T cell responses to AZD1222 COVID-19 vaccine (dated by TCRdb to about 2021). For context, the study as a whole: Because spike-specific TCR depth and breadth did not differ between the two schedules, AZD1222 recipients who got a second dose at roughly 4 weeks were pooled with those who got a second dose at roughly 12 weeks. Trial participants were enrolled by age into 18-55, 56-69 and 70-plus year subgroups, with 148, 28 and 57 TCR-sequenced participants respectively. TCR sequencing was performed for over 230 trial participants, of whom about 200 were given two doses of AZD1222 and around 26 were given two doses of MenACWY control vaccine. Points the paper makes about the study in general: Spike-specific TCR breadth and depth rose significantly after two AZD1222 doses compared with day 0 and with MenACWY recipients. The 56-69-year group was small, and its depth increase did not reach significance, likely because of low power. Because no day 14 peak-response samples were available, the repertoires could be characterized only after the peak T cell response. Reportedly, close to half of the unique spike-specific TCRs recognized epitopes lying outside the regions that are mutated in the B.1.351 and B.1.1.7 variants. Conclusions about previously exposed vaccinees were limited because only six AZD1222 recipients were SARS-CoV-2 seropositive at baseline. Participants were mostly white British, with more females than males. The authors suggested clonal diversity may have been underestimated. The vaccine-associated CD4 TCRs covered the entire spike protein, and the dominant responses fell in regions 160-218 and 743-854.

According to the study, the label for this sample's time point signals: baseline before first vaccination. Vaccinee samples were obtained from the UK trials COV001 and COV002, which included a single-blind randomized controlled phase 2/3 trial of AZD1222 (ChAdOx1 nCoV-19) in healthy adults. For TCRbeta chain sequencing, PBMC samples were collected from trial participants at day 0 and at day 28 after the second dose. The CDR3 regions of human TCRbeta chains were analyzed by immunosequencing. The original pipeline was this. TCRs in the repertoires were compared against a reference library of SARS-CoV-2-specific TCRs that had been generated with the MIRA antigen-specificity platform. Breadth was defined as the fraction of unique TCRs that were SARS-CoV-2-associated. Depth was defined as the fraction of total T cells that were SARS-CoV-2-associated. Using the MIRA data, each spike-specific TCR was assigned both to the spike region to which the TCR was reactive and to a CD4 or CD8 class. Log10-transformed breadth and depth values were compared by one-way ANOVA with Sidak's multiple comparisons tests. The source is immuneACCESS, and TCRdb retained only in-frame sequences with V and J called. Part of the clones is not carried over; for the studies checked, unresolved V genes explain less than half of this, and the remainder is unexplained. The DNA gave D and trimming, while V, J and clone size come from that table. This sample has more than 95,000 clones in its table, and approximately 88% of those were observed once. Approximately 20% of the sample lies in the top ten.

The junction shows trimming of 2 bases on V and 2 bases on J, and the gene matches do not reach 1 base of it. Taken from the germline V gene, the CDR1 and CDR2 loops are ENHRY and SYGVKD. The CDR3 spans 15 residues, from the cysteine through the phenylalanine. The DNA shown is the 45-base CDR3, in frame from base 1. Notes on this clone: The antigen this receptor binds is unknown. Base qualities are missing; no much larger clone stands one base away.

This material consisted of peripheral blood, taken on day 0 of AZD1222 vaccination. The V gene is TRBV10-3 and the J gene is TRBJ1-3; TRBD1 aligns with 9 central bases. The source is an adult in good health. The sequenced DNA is TGTGCCATCAGTGAGACAGGGGGCGCTGGAAACACCATATATTTT. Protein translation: CAISETGGAGNTIYF.